This T cell receptor beta chain was found in a study of shared clonotypes between healthy human individuals. For the study at large: Aged 18 to 49, the donors were a couple of women and a few men.

Deep-level running was used for the assay. Here immunoSEQ multiplex PCR was the method, and the copy in TCRdb shows in-frame clones only, minus some. The table includes about 450,000 clones, 75% to 85% detected once. The CDR3 sequence is 16 residues long. The germline gives CDR1 MDHEN, CDR2 SYDVKM. When samples were unsorted, some 84 million PBMCs were used for genomic DNA. Source material: PBMCs. The receptor was derived from a woman aged 40 to 49 in good health. Some clones in this sample may be carry-over from other donors' samples. The chain carries TRBV28 and TRBJ2-5, with D perhaps assigned TRBD1 or TRBD2 (5 bases each). TRBJ2-7 matches the DNA end more closely, so the J call is doubtful. The CDR3 DNA sequence: TGTGCCAGCAGTCCAAAAATCCGGGACCTACACTACGAGCAGTACTTC. Encoded protein: CASSPKIRDLHYEQYF.